This T cell receptor beta chain appears in the sequencing data of a study of OX40 agonist ivuxolimab in advanced cancers. Notes on the research overall: Ivuxolimab, which targeted the costimulatory receptor OX40 (CD134), was an agonistic, fully human IgG2 monoclonal antibody. Intravenous ivuxolimab was administered to patients every 2 weeks at six dose levels: 0.01, 0.1, 0.3, 1.5, 3 and 10 mg/kg. Of the approximately 50 patients in dose escalation, 19 had hepatocellular carcinoma, around 15 had melanoma, 9 had renal cell carcinoma and 9 had head and neck cancer. A male proportion of roughly 80% and a mean age of approximately 58 years, ranging from roughly 23 to 79, were recorded for the dose-escalation cohort. Patients were allowed to have had prior anti-PD-1, anti-PD-L1 or anti-CTLA-4 therapy, and approximately 39% of the dose-escalation patients had been treated with checkpoint inhibitors. Partial responses occurred in three dose-escalation patients, of whom one had hepatocellular carcinoma and two had cutaneous melanoma. Peripheral TCRbeta sequencing was intended to test whether TCR sequence diversity was altered and clonal T-cell expansion was caused by ivuxolimab. The paper covers the monotherapy dose-escalation part of the phase I ivuxolimab trial, which included N of about 50 patients.

The CDR3 covers 15 residues, taking in both the cysteine and the phenylalanine. Solely the CDR3 DNA is kept, with 45 bases framed from the first base. CDR1 and CDR2 were assigned from the germline V gene (reference sequence) as SGHNT and YYREEE. Here V drops 0 bases and J drops 0 bases, and the junction holds 2 bases not matched to any gene. Patients with a history of autoimmune disease or receiving systemic immunosuppression were excluded from the trial. Peripheral blood for TCR sequencing was collected from all dose cohorts at baseline, on cycle 4 day 1, and on cycle 7 day 1. Samples came from an open-label, multicenter, first-in-human phase I dose-escalation trial of ivuxolimab. Adults with locally advanced or metastatic melanoma, renal cell, hepatocellular, or head and neck squamous cell carcinoma were enrolled in the trial. Before TCR sequencing, CD4+ T cells and CD8+ T cells from peripheral blood were sorted into separate populations.

Remarks on this clone: Which antigen it targets is not known. No quality values exist for individual bases; no much larger clone is one base distant. The same CDR3 arises from other DNA sequences in this sample as well.

Points the paper makes about the study in general: After ivuxolimab, more expanded clones were found on average in CD8+ T cells than in CD4+ T cells. Low levels of normalized T-cell clonal expansion were also seen in some patients who did not respond. At doses from 0.1 to 3.0 mg/kg, clonal expansion was seen in both CD4+ and CD8+ blood T cells between baseline and week 6. In the 0.1-3.0 mg/kg groups, partial responders had among the lowest normalized peripheral clonal expansion, particularly in CD8+ T cells. The antigen specificity of the peripheral T cells that underwent clonal expansion was not determined.

Genomic DNA was extracted from sorted cells for sequencing of the TCRbeta CDR3 region. The immunoSEQ Assay was used for sequencing of TCRbeta CDR3 regions. TCRdb obtained this table from immuneACCESS and retained in-frame rearrangements with V and J assigned. These tables miss some clones; where compared with another copy, unresolved V genes account for less than half of the shortfall, and the remainder is unexplained. The sample has tens of thousands of clones on record, around nine tenths of them singletons. About 0.3% of the sample is held by the ten biggest clonotypes. The chain was built from TRBV5-4 and TRBJ2-7, with TRBD2 matching 8 junction bases. The sequence was obtained from an adult with an advanced solid tumor such as melanoma, head and neck, liver or kidney cancer. The source material was CD4+ or CD8+ T cells sorted from blood, sampled in a trial of the OX40 agonist ivuxolimab. For the CDR3, the sequence is CASSLGGGTSYEQYF. The DNA is TGTGCCAGCAGCTTGGGCGGGGGGACCTCCTACGAGCAGTACTTC.